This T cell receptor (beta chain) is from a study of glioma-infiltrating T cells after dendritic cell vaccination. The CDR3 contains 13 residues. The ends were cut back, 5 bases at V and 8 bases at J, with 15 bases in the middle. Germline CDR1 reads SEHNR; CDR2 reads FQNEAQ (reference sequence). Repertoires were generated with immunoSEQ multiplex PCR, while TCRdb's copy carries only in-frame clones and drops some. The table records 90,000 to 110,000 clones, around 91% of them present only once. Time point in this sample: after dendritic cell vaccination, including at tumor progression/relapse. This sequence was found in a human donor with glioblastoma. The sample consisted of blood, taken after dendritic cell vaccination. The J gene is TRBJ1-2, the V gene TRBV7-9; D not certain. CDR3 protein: CASSLDGMRGYTF. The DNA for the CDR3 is TGTGCCAGCAGCCTAGACGGGATGAGGGGCTACACCTTC.